The source of this T cell receptor (beta chain) is a study of blood T cells in healthy people across ages. Alongside a J-beta primer mix, a sample-barcoded 5' primer served in a second PCR lasting about 7 to 11 cycles. TCRdb used MiXCR to reprocess the 5' RACE reads, holding one entry per CDR3 protein. The sample has 750,000 to 1,000,000 distinct CDR3 sequences, almost 30% seen once. This clonotype was seen more than once but under ten times. Its antigen is currently unknown. Findings of the study overall: Changes seen in expanded clonotypes were possibly confounded by donor CMV status left unknown.

V lost 6 bases and J lost 1, with 15 bases in between. CDR1 and CDR2 (germline): MNHEY, SMNVEV (reference sequence). The CDR3 sequence is 15 residues long. A further study also used this sample, focusing on T cells of mothers and their children.

This receptor was identified in a woman between 40 and 55 years old in good health. Sequencing used blood. The V call is TRBV27, the J call TRBJ1-2; maybe TRBD1 (6 bases). This CDR3 reads CASRPSGGSNYGYTF. DNA for the CDR3: TGTGCCAGCAGACCCTCGGGGGGCAGTAACTATGGCTACACCTTC.